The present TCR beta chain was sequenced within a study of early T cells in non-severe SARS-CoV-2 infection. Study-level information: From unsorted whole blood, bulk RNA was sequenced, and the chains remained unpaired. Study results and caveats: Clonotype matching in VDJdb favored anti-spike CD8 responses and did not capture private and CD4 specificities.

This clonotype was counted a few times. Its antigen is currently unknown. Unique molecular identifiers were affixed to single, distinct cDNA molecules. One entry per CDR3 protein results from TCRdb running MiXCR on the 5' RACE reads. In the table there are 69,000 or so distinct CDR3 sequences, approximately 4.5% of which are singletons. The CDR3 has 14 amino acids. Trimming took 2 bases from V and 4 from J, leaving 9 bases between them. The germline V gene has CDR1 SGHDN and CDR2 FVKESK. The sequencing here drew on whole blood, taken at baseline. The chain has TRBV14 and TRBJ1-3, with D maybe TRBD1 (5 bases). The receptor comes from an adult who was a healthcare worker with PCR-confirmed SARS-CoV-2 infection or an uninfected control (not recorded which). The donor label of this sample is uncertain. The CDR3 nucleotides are TGTGCCAGCAGCCAACAAACAGGAGGAAACACCATATATTTT. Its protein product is CASSQQTGGNTIYF.